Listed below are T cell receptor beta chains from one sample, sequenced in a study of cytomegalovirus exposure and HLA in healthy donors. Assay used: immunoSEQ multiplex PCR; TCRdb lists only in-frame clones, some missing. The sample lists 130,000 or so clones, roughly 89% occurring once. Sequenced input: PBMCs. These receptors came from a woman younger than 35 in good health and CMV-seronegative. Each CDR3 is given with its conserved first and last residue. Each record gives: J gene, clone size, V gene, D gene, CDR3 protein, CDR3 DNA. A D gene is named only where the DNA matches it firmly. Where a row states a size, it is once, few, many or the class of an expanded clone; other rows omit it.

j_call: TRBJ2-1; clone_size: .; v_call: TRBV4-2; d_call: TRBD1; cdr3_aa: CASSQDDRTGSHEQFF; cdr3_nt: TGTGCCAGCAGCCAAGATGACCGGACAGGGAGCCATGAGCAGTTCTTC
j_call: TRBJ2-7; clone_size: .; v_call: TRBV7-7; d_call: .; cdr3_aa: CASSLAGDIYEQYF; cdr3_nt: TGTGCTAGCAGCTTGGCAGGGGATATCTACGAGCAGTACTTC
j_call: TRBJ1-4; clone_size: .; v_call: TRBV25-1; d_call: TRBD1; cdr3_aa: CASSERYRGNEKLFF; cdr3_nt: TGTGCCAGCAGTGAAAGGTACAGGGGCAATGAAAAACTGTTTTTT
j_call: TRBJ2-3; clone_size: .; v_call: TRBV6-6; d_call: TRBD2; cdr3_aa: CASSYGLAGTTDTQYF; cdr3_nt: TGTGCCAGCAGTTACGGGCTAGCGGGGACCACAGATACGCAGTATTTT
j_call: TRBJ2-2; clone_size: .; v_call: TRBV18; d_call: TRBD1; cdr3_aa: CASSPAIQGANTGELFF; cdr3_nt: TGTGCCAGCTCACCAGCAATCCAGGGGGCGAACACCGGGGAGCTGTTTTTT
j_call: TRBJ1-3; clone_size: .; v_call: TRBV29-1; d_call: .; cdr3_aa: CSKTGRAQRTGNTIYF; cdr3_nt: TGCAGCAAAACAGGAAGAGCCCAACGGACTGGAAACACCATATATTTT
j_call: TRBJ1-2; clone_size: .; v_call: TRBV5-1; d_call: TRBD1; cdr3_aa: CASSNGQGSYTF; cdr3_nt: TGCGCCAGCAGCAACGGACAGGGAAGCTACACCTTC
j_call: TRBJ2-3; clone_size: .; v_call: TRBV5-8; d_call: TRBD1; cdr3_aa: CASSRTGTATTDTQYF; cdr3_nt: TGTGCCAGCAGCCGGACCGGGACAGCTACCACAGATACGCAGTATTTT
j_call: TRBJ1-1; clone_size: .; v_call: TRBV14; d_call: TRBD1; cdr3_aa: CASSPTGGRREAFF; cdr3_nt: TGTGCCAGCAGCCCGACAGGGGGCCGGAGGGAAGCTTTCTTT
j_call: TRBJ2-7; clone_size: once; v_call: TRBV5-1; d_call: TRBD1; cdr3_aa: CASSGTGGYEQYF; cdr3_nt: TGCGCCAGCAGCGGGACAGGGGGCTACGAGCAGTACTTC
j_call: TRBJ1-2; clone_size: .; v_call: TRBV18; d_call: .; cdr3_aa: CASSLSRLDGYTF; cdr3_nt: TGTGCCAGCTCACTCTCACGACTGGATGGCTACACCTTC
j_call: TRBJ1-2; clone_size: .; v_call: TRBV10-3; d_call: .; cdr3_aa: CAISESGQNYGYTF; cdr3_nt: TGTGCCATCAGTGAGTCTGGGCAAAACTATGGCTACACCTTC
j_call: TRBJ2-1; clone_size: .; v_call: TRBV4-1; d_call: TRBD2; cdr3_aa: CASSQDGAGGGYNEQFF; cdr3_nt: TGCGCCAGCAGCCAAGACGGGGCGGGCGGGGGCTACAATGAGCAGTTCTTC
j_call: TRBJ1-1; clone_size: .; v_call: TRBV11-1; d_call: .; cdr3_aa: CASSPPLGTEAFF; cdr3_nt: TGTGCCAGCAGCCCACCACTCGGCACTGAAGCTTTCTTT
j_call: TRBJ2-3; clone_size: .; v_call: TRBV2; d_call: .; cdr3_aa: CASSVLGHHTDTQYF; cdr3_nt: TGTGCCAGCAGTGTTCTGGGACACCACACAGATACGCAGTATTTT
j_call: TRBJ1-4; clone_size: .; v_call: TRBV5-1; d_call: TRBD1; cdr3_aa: CASAGQGNEKLFF; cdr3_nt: TGCGCCAGCGCGGGACAGGGTAATGAAAAACTGTTTTTT